This T cell receptor beta chain derives from a study of OX40 agonist ivuxolimab in advanced cancers. Study-level results: Expanded peripheral T cells had an undetermined antigen specificity. In CD8+ T cells, expanded clones were on average more numerous than in CD4+.

This CDR3 has 13 amino acids. Germline-derived CDR1 and CDR2 are MNHNS and SASEGT. For this clone: Its matching antigen is unknown.

Generated by immunoSEQ multiplex PCR, the TCRdb table keeps only in-frame clones and is missing some. The sample lists 73,000 or so clones, about 86% seen once, with 0.75% in the top ten. V is TRBV6-1 and J is TRBJ2-5, with TRBD1 as a possible D gene (5 bases). The DNA end is more similar to TRBJ2-7, so the J call may be wrong. The material was CD4+ or CD8+ T cells sorted from blood, obtained in a trial of the OX40 agonist ivuxolimab. The TCR was taken from an adult with an advanced solid tumor such as melanoma, head and neck, liver or kidney cancer. The CDR3 region is CAITEPGTYEQYF. The CDR3 nucleotides read TGTGCCATTACGGAACCAGGGACCTACGAGCAGTACTTC.